This passage covers 13 T cell receptor beta chains from one sample sequenced in a study of shared clonotypes between healthy human individuals. Sequenced by immunoSEQ multiplex PCR; TCRdb stores in-frame clones only, minus some. The sample yields about 1.4 million clones, around 97% seen once. The sequencing sample was made of naive CD4+ T cells sorted from blood. Subset denoted: CD45RA+ positively selected. The source of these receptors is a man aged 25 to 40 in good health.

The J gene is TRBJ1-5, the V gene TRBV7-4, with a tentative D call TRBD1 (6 bases). The CDR3 has 18 residues. Germline CDR1 reads SGHVT; CDR2 reads SQSDAQ. V was trimmed by 1 base and J by 0 bases, leaving 16 bases between them. CDR3 in amino acids: CASSLGQGLANSNQPQHF. CDR3 sequence (DNA): TGTGCCAGCAGCTTAGGGCAGGGGCTAGCTAATAGCAATCAGCCCCAGCATTTT. The entire variable domain, with the rest obtained from reference TRBV7-4 and TRBJ1-5, is as follows: GAGVSQSPRYKVAKRGRDVALRCDSISGHVTLYWYRQTLGQGSEVLTYSQSDAQRDKSGRPSGRFSAERPERSVSTLKIQRTEQGDSAVYLCASSLGQGLANSNQPQHFGDGTRLSIL.

The chain employs TRBV11-2 and TRBJ2-7, with TRBD1 matching over 8 bases. Germline V gene lookup returns CDR1 SGHAT and CDR2 FQNNGV. After removal of 5 bases from V and 3 bases from J, the junction contained 12 bases not matched to a gene. The CDR3 spans 16 residues. In DNA form, the CDR3 reads TGTGCCAGCAGCCCGACGACAGGGGTGGGACTCTACGAGCAGTACTTC. This translates into CASSPTTGVGLYEQYF. Full variable domain (remainder filled in from reference TRBV11-2 and TRBJ2-7): EAGVAQSPRYKIIEKRQSVAFWCNPISGHATLYWYQQILGQGPKLLIQFQNNGVVDDSQLPKDRFSAERLKGVDSTLKIQPAKLEDSAVYLCASSPTTGVGLYEQYFGPGTRLTVT.

The rearrangement links TRBV14 to TRBJ2-5; TRBD1 matches 8 bases. The germline gives CDR1 SGHDN, CDR2 FVKESK. The trim removed 4 bases at V and 4 bases at J, leaving 8 bases unmatched. The CDR3 has 15 residues. The CDR3 DNA is TGTGCCAGCAGCCCTACAGGGGGTGGGCGAGAGACCCAGTACTTC. Translation gives CASSPTGGGRETQYF.

The chain couples TRBV19 to TRBJ2-7; 10 nucleotides line up with TRBD1. The germline V gene encodes CDR1 LNHDA and CDR2 SQIVND (reference sequence). With V trimmed by 6 bases and J by 0 bases, 5 bases remained unmatched. The CDR3 loop spans 15 amino acids. The CDR3 DNA follows: TGTGCCAGTAGCAGGGACAGGGGAACCTCCTACGAGCAGTACTTC. Residues: CASSRDRGTSYEQYF. The complete variable domain, with remaining parts taken from reference TRBV19 and TRBJ2-7, reads DGGITQSPKYLFRKEGQNVTLSCEQNLNHDAMYWYRQDPGQGLRLIYYSQIVNDFQKGDIAEGYSVSREKKESFPLTVTSAQKNPTAFYLCASSRDRGTSYEQYFGPGTRLTVT.

This chain connects TRBV7-2 to TRBJ1-5; D remains ambiguous. Trimming removed 6 bases from V and 2 bases from J, with 14 bases in between. Germline-derived CDR1 and CDR2 are SGHTA and FQGNSA. The CDR3 runs to 15 residues. The CDR3 region is CASRPGFAGNQPQHF. CDR3 DNA sequence: TGTGCCAGCAGGCCCGGGTTCGCGGGCAATCAGCCCCAGCATTTT.

The chain joins TRBV9 to TRBJ1-1, with 7 bases matching TRBD1. The CDR3 is made up of 13 amino acids. The V segment lost 5 bases and the J segment 4 bases; nucleotides outside the gene matches: 5. Germline V CDR1 and CDR2: SGDLS, YYNGEE. The CDR3 coding sequence is TGTGCCAGCAGTGGCCAGGGGGTCACTGAAGCTTTCTTT. This codes for CASSGQGVTEAFF.

This clone was recorded only once. The chain uses TRBV10-3 and TRBJ1-4; 7 nucleotides agree with TRBD1. The V gene's germline CDR1 is ENHRY and CDR2 SYGVKD. There are 14 residues in the CDR3. With V trimmed by 2 bases and J by 3 bases, 0 bases remained unmatched. The DNA for the CDR3 is TGTGCCATCAGTGAGGGACAGGCTAATGAAAAACTGTTTTTT. This sequence encodes CAISEGQANEKLFF.

The genes are TRBV11-2 and TRBJ2-1; 12 bases are shared with TRBD2. Germline V gives CDR1 SGHAT, CDR2 FQNNGV. Trimming at V came to 1 base and at J to 7 bases, leaving 5 bases not matched to a gene. This CDR3 contains 16 residues. The CDR3 is CASSLARLAGGNEQFF. For the CDR3, the DNA is TGTGCCAGCAGCTTAGCGCGGCTAGCGGGAGGGAATGAGCAGTTCTTC.

This sequence joins TRBV5-6 and TRBJ1-5, with D possibly matching TRBD1 (5 bases). The CDR3 is made up of 18 amino acids. The V and J ends lost 4 bases and 3 bases respectively, with 23 bases between them. Germline loops: CDR1 SGHDT, CDR2 YYEEEE. CDR3 sequence: CASSRRATDSRPNQPQHF. The CDR3, as DNA: TGTGCCAGCAGCAGGAGGGCGACAGACTCCCGACCCAATCAGCCCCAGCATTTT.

The chain is built from TRBV11-2 and TRBJ2-7, with 11 bases fitting TRBD2. Germline V gene data show CDR1 as SGHAT and CDR2 as FQNNGV. Losses at the gene ends were 6 bases for V and 6 bases for J; bases not matched to a gene: 13. The CDR3 length is 16 residues. The CDR3 DNA reads TGTGCCAGCAGTTTAATAGCGGGAGGGCCTCCAGGCGAGCAGTACTTC. Its translation: CASSLIAGGPPGEQYF.

The chain uses TRBV5-1 and TRBJ2-7; the match to TRBD2 covers 12 bases. From germline, CDR1 is SGHRS and CDR2 YFSETQ. The CDR3 has 18 amino acids. V lost 2 bases, J lost 1 base, and 10 bases stayed unmatched. CDR3 amino acids: CASSFRGHTSGRSYEQYF. The CDR3 DNA is TGCGCCAGCAGCTTTCGGGGGCACACTAGCGGGAGGTCCTACGAGCAGTACTTC.

V and J are TRBV13 and TRBJ2-3; D is perhaps TRBD2 (6 bases). Trimming pared 5 bases from V and 6 bases from J, leaving 27 bases between. The CDR3 extends over 18 amino acids. The V gene's germline CDR1 is PRHDT and CDR2 FYEKMQ (reference sequence). Written as DNA, the CDR3 is TGTGCCAGCAGCACCCCAAGACGGCTGGGAGGTTTCAAGGATACGCAGTATTTT. Protein: CASSTPRRLGGFKDTQYF. The complete variable domain, with remaining parts taken from reference TRBV13 and TRBJ2-3, reads AAGVIQSPRHLIKEKRETATLKCYPIPRHDTVYWYQQGPGQDPQFLISFYEKMQSDKGSIPDRFSAQQFSDYHSELNMSSLELGDSALYFCASSTPRRLGGFKDTQYFGPGTRLTVL.

This chain links TRBV27 with TRBJ2-2; TRBD2 matches at 9 bases. Germline V gene lookup returns CDR1 MNHEY and CDR2 SMNVEV (reference sequence). CDR3 length: 16 residues. After removal of 3 bases from V and 4 bases from J, the junction contained 6 bases not matched to a gene. CDR3 residues: CASSFKTSGFTGELFF. CDR3 nucleotide sequence: TGTGCCAGCAGTTTTAAGACTAGCGGATTCACCGGGGAGCTGTTTTTT.